This TCR beta chain was sequenced during a study of blood T cell repertoires in COVID-19. Study as a whole: COVID-19 samples from acute and convalescent phases originated in the United States, Italy and Spain.

Only in-frame clones appear in the TCRdb table, and some are missing; sequencing was by immunoSEQ multiplex PCR. The top ten hold approximately 1.4% of the sample, which has hundreds of thousands of clones, 80% to 90% seen once. The germline V gene encodes CDR1 MDHEN and CDR2 SYDVKM. The CDR3 contains 15 residues. V was shortened by 1 base and J by 3 bases, with 10 bases between the two germline ends. This chain joins TRBV28 and TRBJ1-5, with D maybe TRBD1 (6 bases). Sample: peripheral blood. This receptor was obtained from a woman between 25 and 40 years old with active or convalescent COVID-19. The CDR3 nucleotides read TGTGCCAGCAGTTTATTATCAGGGGACAATCAGCCCCAGCATTTT. It yields the protein CASSLLSGDNQPQHF.